This T cell receptor beta chain comes out of a study of CD8+CD57+ T cells in acquired aplastic anemia. Study-level findings and limits: The study identified roughly 29 CD8+ CDR3 sequences shared by patients and controls.

Sequenced patients had shown CD8+CD57+ cell expansion by flow cytometry. Among the patients, none had received any therapy at the time of blood sampling. Comment on this clonotype: As yet, its antigen is unknown.

The template for TCR beta VDJ and CDR3 sequence profiling was genomic DNA. TCRdb called the reads again in MiXCR, with one record for every CDR3 protein. The sample lists about 160,000 distinct CDR3 sequences, 47% occurring once. The material sequenced was sorted CD4+, CD8+, or CD8+CD57+ T cells (not recorded which) from PBMCs. This sequence was found in a human donor with aplastic anemia.

CDR3 protein: CAISESEGGLGYGYTF. CDR3 nucleotide sequence: TGTGCCATCAGTGAGTCTGAAGGGGGCCTAGGCTATGGCTACACCTTC. The V call is TRBV10-3, the J call TRBJ1-2, with 7 bases that match TRBD1. This CDR3 has 16 residues. J gave up 4 bases and V 0 bases, and 8 bases lay outside the gene matches. Germline lookup yields CDR1 ENHRY and CDR2 SYGVKD.